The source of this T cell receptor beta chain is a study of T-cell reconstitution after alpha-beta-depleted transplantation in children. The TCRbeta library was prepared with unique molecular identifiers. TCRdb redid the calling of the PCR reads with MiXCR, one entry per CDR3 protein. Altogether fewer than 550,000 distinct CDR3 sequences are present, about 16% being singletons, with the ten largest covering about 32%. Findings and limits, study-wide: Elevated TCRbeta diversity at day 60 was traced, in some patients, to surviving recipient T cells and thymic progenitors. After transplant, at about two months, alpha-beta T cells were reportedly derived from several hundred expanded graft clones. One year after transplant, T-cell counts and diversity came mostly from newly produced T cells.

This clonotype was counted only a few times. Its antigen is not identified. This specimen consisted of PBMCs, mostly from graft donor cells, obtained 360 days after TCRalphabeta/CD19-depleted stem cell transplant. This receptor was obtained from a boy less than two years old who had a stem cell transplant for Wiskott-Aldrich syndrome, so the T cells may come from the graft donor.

This chain's CDR3 is CASRGAGLGYEQYF. CDR3 DNA sequence: TGTGCCAGCCGAGGGGCAGGGCTGGGCTACGAGCAGTACTTC. The chain combines TRBV28 with TRBJ2-7; D assignment may be TRBD1 or TRBD2 (5 bases each). V lost 8 bases, J lost 3 bases, and 17 bases lay in between. Germline CDR1 and CDR2: MDHEN and SYDVKM. The CDR3 loop spans 14 amino acids.